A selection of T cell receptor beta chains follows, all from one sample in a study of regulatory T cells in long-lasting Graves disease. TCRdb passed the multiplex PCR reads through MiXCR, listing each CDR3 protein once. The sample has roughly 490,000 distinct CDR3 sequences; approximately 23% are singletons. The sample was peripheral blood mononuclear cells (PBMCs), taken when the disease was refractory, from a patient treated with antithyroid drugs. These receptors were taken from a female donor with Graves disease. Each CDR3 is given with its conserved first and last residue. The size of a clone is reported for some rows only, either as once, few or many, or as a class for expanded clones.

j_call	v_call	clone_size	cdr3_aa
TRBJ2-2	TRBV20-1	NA	CSASEGRSNTGELFF
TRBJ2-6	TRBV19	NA	CASSALTGITGANVLTF
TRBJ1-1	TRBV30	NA	CACKPGAAEAFF
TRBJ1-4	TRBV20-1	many	CSAREMGEKLFF
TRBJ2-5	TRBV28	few	CASSFNQVETQYF
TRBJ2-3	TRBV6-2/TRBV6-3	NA	CASSESGVVDTQYF
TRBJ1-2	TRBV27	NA	CASSRDRGLGYTF
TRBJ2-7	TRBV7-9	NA	CASSLGLAERSYEQYF
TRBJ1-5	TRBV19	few	CASSYTGGPQPQHF
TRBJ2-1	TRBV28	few	CASRRGEQFF
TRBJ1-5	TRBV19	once	CASSPLDRGNQPQHF
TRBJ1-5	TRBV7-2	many	CASSTQGNQPQHF
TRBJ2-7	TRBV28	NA	CASSLSLQGWNSWNEQYF
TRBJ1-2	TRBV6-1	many	CASRDPGQGDYGYTF
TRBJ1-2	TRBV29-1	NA	CSVGTGQGYTF
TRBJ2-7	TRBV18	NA	CASSPGDRPYEQYF
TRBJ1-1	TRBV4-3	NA	CASSQDPRNTEAFF
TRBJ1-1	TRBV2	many	CASRRDRGSGVWGTEAFF
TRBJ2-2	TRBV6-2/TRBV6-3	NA	CASSYSGLAELRGELFF
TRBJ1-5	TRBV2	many	CASSPEVGVGNQPQHF
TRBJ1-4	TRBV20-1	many	CSASPGGTNEKLFF
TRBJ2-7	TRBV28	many	CASSYVRGTYEQYF
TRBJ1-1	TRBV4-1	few	CASSQERNGGNTEAFF
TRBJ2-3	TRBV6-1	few	CASGPATDTQYF
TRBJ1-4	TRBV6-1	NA	CASSITPANEKLFF
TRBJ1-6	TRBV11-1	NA	CASSFGQPHHSPLHF
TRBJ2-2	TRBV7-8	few	CASSLAPGNTGELFF
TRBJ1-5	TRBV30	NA	CAWGQLGNQPQHF
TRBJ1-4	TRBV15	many	CATSRPWTANEKLFF
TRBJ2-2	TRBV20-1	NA	CSARDGQTNTGELFF
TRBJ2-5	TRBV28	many	CAGRQIVDQETQYF
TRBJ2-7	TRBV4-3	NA	CASSQDLASGFSYEQYF
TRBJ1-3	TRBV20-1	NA	CSASFDSFYSGNTIYF
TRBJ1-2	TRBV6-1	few	CAIKKQGTDYGYTF
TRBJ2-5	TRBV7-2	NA	CASSLRALETQYF
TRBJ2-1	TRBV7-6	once	CASSLRARRARDNEQFF
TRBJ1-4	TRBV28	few	CASSYEGGTNEKLFF
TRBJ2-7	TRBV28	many	CASSLKATRAPYEQYF
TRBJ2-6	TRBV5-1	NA	CASSSRVAGLSGANVLTF
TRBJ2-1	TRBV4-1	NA	CASSRIAGGLNEQFF
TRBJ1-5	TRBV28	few	CASGGRKFNQPQHF
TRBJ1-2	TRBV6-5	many	CASSYSKGRGYTF
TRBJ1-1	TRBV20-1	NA	CSIPPRGGNTEAFF
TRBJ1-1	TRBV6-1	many	CASSHGTVNTEAFF
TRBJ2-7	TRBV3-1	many	CASSQESGYEQYF
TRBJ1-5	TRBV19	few	CASSIRSRTNQPQHF
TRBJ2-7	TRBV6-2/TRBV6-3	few	CASSYQGLTGEQYF
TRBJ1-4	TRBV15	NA	CATSNIRGSEKLFF
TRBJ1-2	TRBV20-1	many	CSDTDPTDYGYTF
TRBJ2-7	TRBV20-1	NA	CSARDRRVSEQYF
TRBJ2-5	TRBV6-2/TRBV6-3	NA	CASSEVAEETQYF
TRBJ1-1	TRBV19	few	CASISQGAENTEAFF